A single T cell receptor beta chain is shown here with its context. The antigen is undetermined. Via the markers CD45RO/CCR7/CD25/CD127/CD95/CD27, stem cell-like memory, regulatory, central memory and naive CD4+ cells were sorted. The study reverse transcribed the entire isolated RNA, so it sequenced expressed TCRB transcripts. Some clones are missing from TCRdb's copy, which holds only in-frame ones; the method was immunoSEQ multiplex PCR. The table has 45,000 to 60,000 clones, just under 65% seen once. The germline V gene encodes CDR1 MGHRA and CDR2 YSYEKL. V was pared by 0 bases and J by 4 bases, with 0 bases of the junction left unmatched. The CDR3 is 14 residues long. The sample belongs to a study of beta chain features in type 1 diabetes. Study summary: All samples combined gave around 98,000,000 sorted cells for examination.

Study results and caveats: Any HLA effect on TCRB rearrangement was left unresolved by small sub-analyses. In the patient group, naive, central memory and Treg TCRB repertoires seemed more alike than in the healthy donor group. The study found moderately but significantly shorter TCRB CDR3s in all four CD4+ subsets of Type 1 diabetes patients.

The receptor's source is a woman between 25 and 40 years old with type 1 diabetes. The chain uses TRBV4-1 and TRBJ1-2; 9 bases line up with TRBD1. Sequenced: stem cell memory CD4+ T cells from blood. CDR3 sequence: CASSQEDRGYGYTF. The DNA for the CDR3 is TGCGCCAGCAGCCAAGAGGACAGGGGCTATGGCTACACCTTC.